Each of the 6 T cell receptor beta chains below was sequenced from the same sample in a study of radiation and T cells in renal cell carcinoma. The repertoire was sequenced with immunoSEQ multiplex PCR; TCRdb's copy has only in-frame clones and lacks some. The sample records 18,000 or so clones, around 55% being singletons. Specified treatment: 15 Gy SBRT to primary tumor, nephrectomy 4 weeks later. The sample was tumor tissue, taken from a patient whose treatment included radiotherapy and nephrectomy. Receptor source: a man in his fifties or sixties with renal cell carcinoma.

The table lists this clone with a few counts. The chain couples TRBV4-2 to TRBJ1-5, with a tentative D call TRBD1 (6 bases). CDR3 size: 17 residues. V gave up 2 bases and J gave up 3 bases, with 17 bases separating them. Germline V gene sequence: CDR1 LGHNA, CDR2 YNFKEQ. CDR3 amino acids: CASSQSKGGDDNQPQHF. CDR3 nucleotide sequence: TGTGCCAGCAGCCAAAGCAAGGGGGGCGATGACAATCAGCCCCAGCATTTT.

Only a few counts were recorded for this clone. This chain links TRBV5-1 with TRBJ1-3; D unclear. Between the trimmed V and J ends, which lost 0 bases and 3 bases, there was a span of 7 bases. This CDR3 is built from 14 residues. Germline V gene data show CDR1 as SGHRS and CDR2 as YFSETQ. The CDR3 protein is CASSLGAFGNTIYF. The CDR3 coding sequence is TGCGCCAGCAGCTTGGGAGCTTTTGGAAACACCATATATTTT. Filled out from reference TRBV5-1 and TRBJ1-3, the complete variable domain reads KAGVTQTPRYLIKTRGQQVTLSCSPISGHRSVSWYQQTPGQGLQFLFEYFSETQRNKGNFPGRFSGRQFSNSRSEMNVSTLELGDSALYLCASSLGAFGNTIYFGEGSWLTVV.

In DNA, the CDR3 is TGTGCCAGCAGCTTAGTCCGACTCAGCACAGATACGCAGTATTTT. Encoded protein: CASSLVRLSTDTQYF. The chain employs TRBV7-2 and TRBJ2-3; D remains ambiguous. Trimming took 1 base from V and 0 from J, leaving 8 bases between them. The CDR3 runs 15 residues. Germline V gene data show CDR1 as SGHTA and CDR2 as FQGNSA.

This clone was seen only a few times. The chain is built from TRBV27 and TRBJ1-5; 7 nucleotides agree with TRBD1. J was trimmed by 0 bases and V by 2 bases; bases with no gene match: 13. Germline V gene data show CDR1 as MNHEY and CDR2 as SMNVEV (reference sequence). This CDR3 region has 19 residues. The CDR3 loop reads CASSLRGPKEKYSNQPQHF. CDR3 bases: TGTGCCAGCAGTTTAAGGGGGCCGAAGGAAAAATATAGCAATCAGCCCCAGCATTTT.

This chain connects TRBV11-3 to TRBJ2-7; D may be TRBD2 (5 bases). Germline V lookup: CDR1 SGHNT, CDR2 YENEEA. Trimming shortened V by 2 bases and J by 2 bases, and 22 bases separated the two germline ends. This CDR3 spans 18 amino acids. CDR3 in DNA: TGTGCCAGCAGCTTAACCCCTACACGGACTGAACCAACCTACGAGCAGTACTTC. It codes for CASSLTPTRTEPTYEQYF.

This clone was found a few times. The chain is built from TRBV4-1 and TRBJ2-2; D call uncertain. V lost 0 bases, J lost 4 bases, and 12 bases lay in between. CDR1 and CDR2 (germline): MGHRA, YSYEKL. The CDR3 totals 16 residues. The CDR3 loop is CASSQDLRVGTGELFF. The DNA for the CDR3 is TGCGCCAGCAGCCAAGACCTCCGAGTGGGCACCGGGGAGCTGTTTTTT.